The 27 T cell receptor beta chains presented below share a single source sample, sequenced in a study of metastatic and nonmetastatic thyroid tumors. MiXCR re-clonotyped the PCR reads for TCRdb. The sample shows approximately 16,000 clones, 27% of them seen only once. The entire patient cohort was treatment-naive prior to thyroid surgery. Sequencing was performed on adjacent normal tissue. The receptor set was obtained from a female donor with papillary thyroid cancer or a benign thyroid nodule (not recorded which). Some clones in this sample may be carry-over from other donors' samples.

This clone is labeled as medium-sized. The rearrangement joins TRBV7-6 to TRBJ2-5; weak D call: TRBD1 (5 bases). The CDR3 is 14 amino acids. V was pared by 3 bases and J by 2 bases, with 10 bases between. CDR1 is SGHVS, CDR2 FNYEAQ, per germline. The CDR3: CASSFQDTQETQYF. Written as DNA, the CDR3 is TGTGCCAGCAGCTTTCAGGACACTCAAGAGACCCAGTACTTC.

Relative to its sample, this clone is large. V gene TRBV6-1 combines with J gene TRBJ1-1, with D uncertain. The CDR3 loop spans 13 amino acids. Germline CDR1 MNHNS, CDR2 SASEGT. V was trimmed by 5 bases and J by 1 base, leaving 8 bases between them. CDR3 nucleotides: TGTGCCAGCAGTTTCGGCCGGAACACTGAAGCTTTCTTT. Translation gives CASSFGRNTEAFF.

This clone was detected a few times. Other DNA sequences within the sample encode an identical CDR3. The CDR3 nucleotides are TGTGCCAGCAGTGAGACCAGGGGGAACGGCTACACCTTC. Amino acids: CASSETRGNGYTF. The chain carries TRBV2 and TRBJ1-2, with 7 positions matching TRBD1. The CDR3 is 13 amino acids. From germline, CDR1 is SNHLY and CDR2 FYNNEI. The ends lost 3 bases at V and 8 bases at J; junction bases unmatched: 6.

This clone was seen only a few times. V usage is TRBV28 and J usage is TRBJ2-7, with D perhaps matching TRBD1 or TRBD2 (5 bases each). Germline CDR1 MDHEN, CDR2 SYDVKM. Trimming shortened V by 6 bases and J by 0 bases, and 12 bases separated the two germline ends. The CDR3 has 14 residues. CDR3 sequence reads: CASSSPGTSYEQYF. The CDR3 coding sequence is TGTGCCAGCAGCTCGCCCGGGACCTCCTACGAGCAGTACTTC.

The chain has TRBV6-2 or TRBV6-3 and TRBJ2-7; possibly TRBD2 for D (5 bases). The CDR3 totals 16 residues. Germline CDR1 MNHEY, CDR2 SVGEGT. V lost 2 bases, J lost 3 bases, and 17 bases lay in between. This CDR3 reads CASSYRSGGWDYEQYF. Here the CDR3 DNA reads TGTGCCAGCAGTTACCGGAGCGGCGGATGGGACTACGAGCAGTACTTC.

This clone was picked up a small number of times. The chain carries TRBV7-2 and TRBJ2-3; D gene unclear. Germline V gene data show CDR1 as SGHTA and CDR2 as FQGNSA. CDR3 length equals 12 residues. Trimming took off 4 bases at V and 4 bases at J, with 6 bases between the two ends. CDR3 coding DNA: TGTGCCAGCAGCTCCCTCCCAGATACGCAGTATTTT. It specifies CASSSLPDTQYF.

Only a few counts were recorded for this clone. The V and J genes are TRBV2 and TRBJ2-7, with D possibly being TRBD2 (5 bases). Trimming left V 7 bases short and J 2 bases short, with 15 bases between. This CDR3 is 14 amino acids long. The germline gives CDR1 SNHLY, CDR2 FYNNEI. The CDR3 bases are TGTGCCAGCAAGTACAGCGGACCTACCTACGAGCAGTACTTC. This codes for CASKYSGPTYEQYF.

This clone was observed a handful of times. The CDR3 nucleotides are TGTGCCAGCAGTTTAGTCTCAGACAATCAGCCCCAGCATTTT. This encodes CASSLVSDNQPQHF. The V call is TRBV12-3 or TRBV12-4, the J call TRBJ1-5; D unclear. Between the trimmed V and J ends, which lost 1 base and 3 bases, there was a span of 7 bases. The CDR3 is made up of 14 amino acids.

The chain combines TRBV6-1 with TRBJ1-1; TRBD1 might be the D (6 bases). V was shortened by 6 bases and J by 4 bases, with 12 bases between the two germline ends. Germline V gene sequence: CDR1 MNHNS, CDR2 SASEGT. The CDR3 has 13 amino acids. DNA of the CDR3: TGTGCCAGCAGCGGAGACAGGCGCACTGAAGCTTTCTTT. Protein sequence: CASSGDRRTEAFF.

The V call is TRBV28, the J call TRBJ2-2, with a possible D match to TRBD1 (5 bases). The V gene's germline CDR1 is MDHEN and CDR2 SYDVKM. The CDR3 spans 13 residues. Trimming took 7 bases from V and 4 from J, leaving 10 bases between them. CDR3 protein: CASKLQVTGELFF. For the CDR3, the DNA is TGTGCCAGCAAATTACAGGTCACCGGGGAGCTGTTTTTT. Complete variable domain (other parts from reference TRBV28 and TRBJ2-2): DVKVTQSSRYLVKRTGEKVFLECVQDMDHENMFWYRQDPGLGLRLIYFSYDVKMKEKGDIPEGYSVSREKKERFSLILESASTNQTSMYLCASKLQVTGELFFGEGSRLTVL.

Judged by abundance, this clone is medium-sized. The V call is TRBV10-3, the J call TRBJ2-7; D gene uncertain. Germline lookup yields CDR1 ENHRY and CDR2 SYGVKD. Trimming pared 0 bases from V and 4 bases from J, leaving 7 bases between. The CDR3 extends over 13 amino acids. In nucleotides, the CDR3 is TGTGCCATCAGTGAGTCGTCTGAGTACGAGCAGTACTTC. Amino acids: CAISESSEYEQYF.

This clone occurred a few times. The same CDR3 can be traced to other DNA sequences in this sample. J is TRBJ2-2 and V is TRBV28; tentative D call: TRBD1 (5 bases). V dropped 6 bases and J dropped 2 bases, with 16 bases sitting between them. Per the germline V gene, CDR1 is MDHEN and CDR2 is SYDVKM. The CDR3 has 16 amino acids. This chain's CDR3 is CASSPSAGRNTGELFF. The CDR3 DNA is TGTGCCAGCAGCCCCTCCGCAGGGCGAAACACCGGGGAGCTGTTTTTT.

The chain has TRBV24-1 and TRBJ2-7; D gene uncertain. V dropped 3 bases and J dropped 4 bases, with 9 bases sitting between them. This CDR3 is built from 13 residues. Germline V gene sequence: CDR1 KGHDR, CDR2 SFDVKD. The DNA of the CDR3 is TGTGCCACCAGTGATCCACTACGGTACGAGCAGTACTTC. As protein: CATSDPLRYEQYF.

Concerning this clone itself: Germline is not matched at one junction end, which may reflect a read error. The V and J genes are TRBV20-1 and TRBJ1-5; D is possibly TRBD1 (5 bases). The CDR3 length is 15 residues. Germline lookup yields CDR1 DFQATT and CDR2 SNEGSKA (reference sequence). The DNA for the CDR3 is TGCAGTGCCGAGGGTAGGGACGGTGGGTATCAGTCCCAGCATTTT. This codes for CSAEGRDGGYQSQHF.

In its sample, this clone was seen a few times. The chain combines TRBV19 with TRBJ1-5; D may be TRBD1 (5 bases). Germline V gene lookup returns CDR1 LNHDA and CDR2 SQIVND (reference sequence). The CDR3 is made up of 13 amino acids. V gave up 7 bases and J gave up 4 bases, with 11 bases separating them. The CDR3 loop reads CASTGTTNQPQHF. The CDR3 coding sequence is TGTGCCAGTACGGGGACCACGAATCAGCCCCAGCATTTT.

This clone was counted only a few times. The chain joins TRBV12-3 or TRBV12-4 to TRBJ2-7; 7 bases are a match to TRBD2. Unmatched junction bases numbered 12, after V lost 6 bases and J lost 4 bases. The CDR3 spans 15 residues. Written as DNA, the CDR3 is TGTGCCAGCAGGGTCTGGGCGGGAGAAATGTACGAGCAGTACTTC. Its translation: CASRVWAGEMYEQYF.

The rearrangement joins TRBV19 to TRBJ2-7, with D possibly TRBD2 on 5 matching bases. The ends were cut back, 4 bases at V and 3 bases at J, with 10 bases in the middle. Germline CDR1 is LNHDA and CDR2 is SQIVND (reference sequence). The CDR3 contains 13 residues. The CDR3 sequence: CASSTHGGYEQYF. Written as DNA, the CDR3 is TGTGCCAGTAGTACTCACGGAGGCTACGAGCAGTACTTC.

The V call is TRBV19, the J call TRBJ1-5, with D perhaps matching TRBD1 (5 bases). The germline V gene has CDR1 LNHDA and CDR2 SQIVND (reference sequence). The CDR3 sequence is 13 residues long. V gave up 9 bases and J gave up 9 bases, with 18 bases separating them. CDR3 sequence (DNA): TGTGCCAGCTCCCATGGGACGTCTGGGCCCCAGCATTTT. This sequence encodes CASSHGTSGPQHF. The variable domain in full, completed from reference TRBV19 and TRBJ1-5, reads DGGITQSPKYLFRKEGQNVTLSCEQNLNHDAMYWYRQDPGQGLRLIYYSQIVNDFQKGDIAEGYSVSREKKESFPLTVTSAQKNPTAFYLCASSHGTSGPQHFGDGTRLSIL.

A few counts support this clone. This sequence joins TRBV30 and TRBJ1-1; 8 nucleotides align to TRBD1. V shed 4 bases and J 3 bases; nucleotides not matched to a gene: 1. The germline V gene has CDR1 GTSNPN and CDR2 SVGIG (reference sequence). The CDR3 length is 12 residues. This CDR3 is CAWTDRDTEAFF. DNA of the CDR3: TGTGCCTGGACGGACAGGGACACTGAAGCTTTCTTT.

V is TRBV24-1 and J is TRBJ1-2; D uncertain. V lost 5 bases, J lost 12 bases, and 15 bases lay in between. From germline, CDR1 is KGHDR and CDR2 SFDVKD. The CDR3 contains 12 residues. The CDR3 sequence: CATSAPQEGHTF. CDR3 in DNA: TGTGCCACCAGTGCCCCCCAGGAAGGCCACACCTTC.

There are a few counts of this clone. This sequence joins TRBV19 and TRBJ1-2; 9 nucleotides line up with TRBD1. V lost 5 bases to trimming and J lost 4 bases; unmatched junction nucleotides: 8. Germline values: CDR1 LNHDA, CDR2 SQIVND (reference sequence). The CDR3 spans 15 residues. CDR3 sequence reads: CASSVDRGFFYGYTF. CDR3 sequence (DNA): TGTGCCAGTAGTGTGGACAGGGGTTTTTTCTATGGCTACACCTTC.

This sequence joins TRBV9 and TRBJ1-6; D ambiguous. The V and J ends lost 0 bases and 7 bases respectively, with 11 bases between them. Germline V lookup: CDR1 SGDLS, CDR2 YYNGEE. This CDR3 spans 15 amino acids. In DNA form, the CDR3 reads TGTGCCAGCAGCGTAGGAGCAGGTCTAAATTCACCCCTCCACTTT. Protein: CASSVGAGLNSPLHF.

The J gene is TRBJ2-3, the V gene TRBV12-3 or TRBV12-4; TRBD2 agrees at 8 bases. V was clipped by 1 base and J by 3 bases; unmatched bases: 9. The CDR3 consists of 17 residues. Here the CDR3 reads CASSLGWASGFTDTQYF. The CDR3, as DNA: TGTGCCAGCAGTTTAGGGTGGGCTAGCGGGTTTACAGATACGCAGTATTTT.

The J gene is TRBJ1-4, the V gene TRBV27; weak D call: TRBD1 (5 bases). The CDR3 consists of 18 residues. The ends were cut back, 7 bases at V and 13 bases at J, with 34 bases in the middle. Germline V gene sequence: CDR1 MNHEY, CDR2 SMNVEV (reference sequence). The chain's CDR3 is CASTPFSLGRDGNESLFF. CDR3 sequence (DNA): TGTGCCAGCACTCCTTTTTCTTTGGGGAGGGACGGTAATGAATCACTGTTTTTT.

The chain has TRBV27 and TRBJ1-1; D is possibly TRBD1 (5 bases). The CDR3 loop spans 15 amino acids. Germline CDR1 and CDR2: MNHEY and SMNVEV (reference sequence). V dropped 5 bases and J dropped 3 bases, with 16 bases sitting between them. This CDR3 is CASSQKGAGYTEAFF. For the CDR3, the DNA is TGTGCCAGCAGTCAAAAGGGTGCAGGGTACACTGAAGCTTTCTTT.

This clone was found a few times. The rearrangement uses TRBV6-1 and TRBJ1-1; tentative D call: TRBD1 (5 bases). The length of the CDR3 is 13 residues. V lost 5 bases to trimming and J lost 8 bases, with 15 bases between them. Germline CDR1 reads MNHNS; CDR2 reads SASEGT. This CDR3 reads CASSRDPPSEAFF. The CDR3 region has the DNA TGTGCCAGCAGTAGGGACCCCCCCAGCGAAGCTTTCTTT.

In its sample, this clone was seen a few times. A much bigger clone sits one base away, suggesting this may be a read error. The gene calls are TRBV6-5 and TRBJ1-2; D is possibly TRBD1 (6 bases). Germline-derived CDR1 and CDR2 are MNHEY and SVGAGI. The CDR3 is 13 amino acids. The chain's CDR3 is CASSYPRGNGYAF. As DNA, the CDR3 is TGTGCCAGCAGTTACCCCAGGGGTAATGGCTACGCCTTC.